Shown below are 17 T cell receptor beta chains from a single sample sequenced in a study of regulatory T cells in long-lasting Graves disease. Time point of the sample: newly diagnosed GD, antithyroid drugs for less than 3 months. The authors made the TCR library using RNA they extracted from PBMCs. Arm-PCR of CDR3 regions with iRepertoire HTBI primers generated TCR beta libraries. MiXCR was run by TCRdb on the multiplex PCR reads, yielding one entry per CDR3 protein. This table holds 300,000 to 400,000 distinct CDR3 sequences, 16% found once. These same records also appear under a second study, on T cells in Graves' hyperthyroidism and ophthalmopathy.

This specimen consisted of peripheral blood mononuclear cells (PBMCs), obtained at new diagnosis, from a patient treated with antithyroid drugs. The receptors here all came from a man aged 35-49 years with Graves disease.

This clonotype was seen ten or more times. V usage is TRBV27 and J usage is TRBJ2-5, with 11 bases lining up with TRBD1. Trimming cost V 5 bases and J 5 bases; bases outside gene matches: 7. CDR1 is MNHEY, CDR2 SMNVEV, per germline (reference sequence). This CDR3 region has 15 residues. The CDR3 DNA sequence: TGTGCCAGCAGTCCCCGGACAGGGGGCGCCGAGACCCAGTACTTC. Residues: CASSPRTGGAETQYF.

The rearrangement joins TRBV20-1 to TRBJ1-4; possible D gene TRBD1, 5 bases. The V gene's germline CDR1 is DFQATT and CDR2 SNEGSKA (reference sequence). This CDR3 is built from 14 residues. V shed 3 bases and J shed 4 bases, with 12 bases lying between them. CDR3 DNA: TGCAGTGCTAGTGATCGGGGGTATAATGAAAAACTGTTTTTT. Encoded protein: CSASDRGYNEKLFF.

The rearrangement joins TRBV4-2 to TRBJ2-3, with 8 nucleotides matching TRBD2. This CDR3 spans 16 amino acids. Germline CDR1 is LGHNA and CDR2 is YNFKEQ. After removal of 1 base from V and 2 bases from J, the junction contained 5 bases not matched to a gene. The CDR3 spells CASSQGVGGATDTQYF. Written as DNA, the CDR3 is TGTGCCAGCAGCCAAGGGGTCGGGGGGGCCACAGATACGCAGTATTTT.

This chain uses TRBV5-1 with TRBJ2-7, with 13 bases identical to TRBD2. CDR1 SGHRS and CDR2 YFSETQ come from the germline V gene. This CDR3 is 18 amino acids long. Trimming removed 0 bases from V and 0 bases from J; junction bases left unmatched: 6. The CDR3 protein is CASSLGGTSGESSYEQYF. The CDR3 DNA reads TGCGCCAGCAGCTTGGGCGGGACTAGCGGGGAAAGCTCCTACGAGCAGTACTTC.

As regards this clonotype: A far larger clone differs by one base, so this is likely a read error. The chain is built from TRBV7-2 and TRBJ2-3; no firm D call. This CDR3 has 13 residues. Germline V gives CDR1 SGHTA, CDR2 FQGNSA. CDR3 sequence (DNA): TGTGCCAGCAGCTTAGAAGTAACGGATACGCAGTGTTTT. This encodes CASSLEVTDTQCF.

This clonotype was counted ten times or more. V usage is TRBV6-2 or TRBV6-3 and J usage is TRBJ1-4; 7 bases map to TRBD1. With V trimmed by 5 bases and J by 3 bases, 0 bases remained unmatched. Looked up from germline, CDR1 is MNHEY and CDR2 is SVGEGT. The CDR3 totals 13 residues. DNA of the CDR3: TGTGCCAGCAGTGACAGGGCTAATGAAAAACTGTTTTTT. Its translation: CASSDRANEKLFF.

This clonotype was detected only a few times. DNA for the CDR3: TGTGCCAGCAGTGAAAAGGTTCAGCCCCAGCATTTT. Translated, it gives CASSEKVQPQHF. The V gene is TRBV6-2 or TRBV6-3, the J gene TRBJ1-5; D not certain. The CDR3 loop spans 12 amino acids. Trimming pared 5 bases from V and 6 bases from J, leaving 8 bases between. The germline V gene encodes CDR1 MNHEY and CDR2 SVGEGT.

CDR3 sequence: CASSPDGGGAPSEQYF. In DNA, the CDR3 is TGCGCCAGCAGCCCGGACGGCGGGGGGGCCCCCAGTGAGCAGTACTTC. The chain recombines TRBV5-1 with TRBJ2-7; TRBD2 agrees at 9 bases. The CDR3 is made up of 16 amino acids. Germline V gene data show CDR1 as SGHRS and CDR2 as YFSETQ. V dropped 4 bases and J dropped 7; count of bases not matched to a gene: 15. Full variable domain (missing parts from reference TRBV5-1 and TRBJ2-7): KAGVTQTPRYLIKTRGQQVTLSCSPISGHRSVSWYQQTPGQGLQFLFEYFSETQRNKGNFPGRFSGRQFSNSRSEMNVSTLELGDSALYLCASSPDGGGAPSEQYFGPGTRLTVT.

This rearrangement joins TRBV4-2 to TRBJ2-7; D perhaps matches TRBD2 (7 bases). The CDR3 runs to 15 residues. Germline V CDR1 and CDR2: LGHNA, YNFKEQ. V gave up 0 bases and J gave up 3 bases, with 12 bases separating them. This CDR3 is CASSQDGGGGYEQYF. In nucleotides, the CDR3 is TGTGCCAGCAGCCAAGATGGGGGCGGGGGCTACGAGCAGTACTTC.

Many counts were recorded for this clonotype. The chain has TRBV12-3 or TRBV12-4 and TRBJ1-5; a possible D gene is TRBD1 (6 bases). The CDR3 runs to 15 residues. Deletions cut 10 bases from V and 3 bases from J, with 19 bases between. CDR3 loop: CATKRTGIDNQPQHF. The CDR3 region has the DNA TGTGCCACCAAAAGAACAGGGATCGACAATCAGCCCCAGCATTTT.

This clonotype was seen many times. The V and J genes are TRBV29-1 and TRBJ2-5, with D unclear. The CDR3 spans 14 residues. Germline CDR1 is SQVTM and CDR2 is ANQGSEA. The V end was cut by 0 bases, the J end by 2 bases, with 10 bases between. CDR3 sequence: CSVEDWQDQETQYF. The CDR3 nucleotides read TGCAGCGTTGAAGATTGGCAGGATCAAGAGACCCAGTACTTC. The full variable domain, rest sourced from reference TRBV29-1 and TRBJ2-5, is SAVISQKPSRDICQRGTSLTIQCQVDSQVTMMFWYRQQPGQSLTLIATANQGSEATYESGFVIDKFPISRPNLTFSTLTVSNMSPEDSSIYLCSVEDWQDQETQYFGPGTRLLVL.

Many counts were recorded for this clonotype. The V and J genes are TRBV28 and TRBJ2-5; 8 bases agree with TRBD1. V lost 6 bases to trimming and J lost 4 bases; unmatched junction nucleotides: 1. The germline V gene encodes CDR1 MDHEN and CDR2 SYDVKM. The CDR3 is 12 residues long. CDR3 region: CASSRGLETQYF. In DNA form, the CDR3 reads TGTGCCAGCAGCAGGGGGCTAGAGACCCAGTACTTC.

This clonotype was found many times. This chain links TRBV7-2 with TRBJ2-1, with a possible D match to TRBD2 (7 bases). V was trimmed by 7 bases and J by 9 bases, leaving 19 bases between them. Looked up from germline, CDR1 is SGHTA and CDR2 is FQGNSA. CDR3 length: 14 amino acids. In DNA, the CDR3 is TGTGCCAGCACCCAAGGGGGGGGCGCAGGTGAGCAGTTCTTC. Protein: CASTQGGGAGEQFF.

The table lists this clonotype with many counts. This chain connects TRBV30 to TRBJ1-1, with 8 bases fitting TRBD1. CDR1 is GTSNPN, CDR2 SVGIG, per germline (reference sequence). This CDR3 has 13 amino acids. Losses at the gene ends were 2 bases for V and 4 bases for J; bases not matched to a gene: 3. The CDR3 DNA follows: TGTGCCTGGAGTCGGGACAGGTTCACTGAAGCTTTCTTT. It encodes CAWSRDRFTEAFF.

This clonotype has a single count. This chain uses TRBV5-1 with TRBJ2-7; D might be TRBD2 (6 bases). This CDR3 is built from 14 residues. From germline, CDR1 is SGHRS and CDR2 YFSETQ. V was shortened by 4 bases and J by 1 base, with 12 bases between the two germline ends. The CDR3 is CASSRDAGSYEQYF. The CDR3, as DNA: TGCGCCAGCAGCCGCGACGCGGGGTCCTACGAGCAGTACTTC.

Many counts were recorded for this clonotype. V usage is TRBV6-1 and J usage is TRBJ2-2; 8 bases line up with TRBD2. The trim removed 11 bases at V and 0 bases at J, leaving 5 bases unmatched. Germline CDR1 and CDR2: MNHNS and SASEGT. This CDR3 comprises 14 residues. The CDR3 region is CAVGGASNTGELFF. The CDR3 DNA reads TGTGCCGTCGGGGGGGCTTCGAACACCGGGGAGCTGTTTTTT.

This clonotype was found many times. The chain combines TRBV28 with TRBJ2-7; D unclear. V lost 6 bases and J 3 bases, leaving 6 bases between the germline ends. The CDR3 has 11 amino acids. CDR1 MDHEN and CDR2 SYDVKM come from the germline V gene. CDR3 DNA: TGTGCCAGCAGCATTAGCTACGAGCAGTACTTC. This gives the protein CASSISYEQYF.